The 17 T cell receptor beta chains below all came from one sample that was sequenced in a study of human T cells and chemical hapten exposure (dated by TCRdb to the early 2020s). The sample's time point label is to be understood as: patch test 2, 6 weeks after DPC sensitization. The intended sense of this specimen's treatment or condition label: therapeutic diphenylcyclopropenone sensitization with weekly scalp DPC. Libraries were made using RACE. Sequencing used a NextSeq 500. TCRdb reprocessing: public reads trimmed at Q25 with fastp, clones called with MiXCR, in-frame beta chains kept. Here each entry gathers all rows of one CDR3 protein and keeps the most common genes and DNA. This sample has tens of thousands of distinct CDR3 sequences in its table, and around 10% of those were observed once. The leading ten clones occupy 6.8% of the sample. Sequencing was performed on whole blood, taken in connection with sensitization to the hapten diphenylcyclopropenone (DPC). Receptor source: a woman aged 45-60 years with alopecia areata. Some clones in this sample may be carry-over from other donors' samples.

This clonotype has a count of ten or more. The chain is built from TRBV29-1 and TRBJ2-2, with 7 bases lining up with TRBD2. Germline CDR1 SQVTM, CDR2 ANQGSEA. This CDR3 is 15 amino acids long. Trimming took 0 bases from V and 4 from J; bases not matched to a gene: 5. The CDR3 DNA follows: TGCAGCGTTGAAGATTCGGCTAGCGGCACCGGGGAGCTGTTTTTT. It encodes CSVEDSASGTGELFF.

The chain uses TRBV29-1 and TRBJ2-5; no definite D call. CDR3 length equals 13 residues. V was clipped by 7 bases and J by 0 bases, with 12 bases between them. Germline V gene lookup returns CDR1 SQVTM and CDR2 ANQGSEA. The CDR3 loop reads CSAGYSYQETQYF. In DNA, the CDR3 is TGCAGCGCCGGCTACAGCTACCAAGAGACCCAGTACTTC.

This clonotype was counted between two and nine times. The rearrangement uses TRBV20-1 and TRBJ1-1; D is perhaps TRBD1 (6 bases). Germline CDR1 DFQATT, CDR2 SNEGSKA (reference sequence). The CDR3 is 17 amino acids. V gave up 0 bases and J gave up 6 bases, with 23 bases separating them. CDR3 sequence: CSARDMGRGLFSAEAFF. The CDR3 region has the DNA TGCAGTGCTAGAGATATGGGCCGGGGGCTATTTAGTGCTGAAGCTTTCTTT.

In its sample, this clonotype was seen many times. The chain is built from TRBV10-2 and TRBJ2-1, with 7 bases identical to TRBD2. The CDR3 length is 14 residues. Germline CDR1 is WSHSY and CDR2 is SAAADI. After removal of 3 bases from V and 2 bases from J, the junction contained 1 base not matched to a gene. The CDR3 sequence is CASSDLAAYNEQFF. As DNA, the CDR3 is TGCGCCAGCAGTGATCTAGCGGCCTACAATGAGCAGTTCTTC.

This clonotype was counted only a few times. The chain has TRBV7-9 and TRBJ1-1, with unresolved D. Trimming stripped 1 base from V and 1 base from J, with 13 bases between. The CDR3 covers 16 residues. Germline loops: CDR1 SEHNR, CDR2 FQNEAQ (reference sequence). CDR3 coding DNA: TGTGCCAGCAGCTTAGAACCGGACTCCTGGAACACTGAAGCTTTCTTT. Encoded protein: CASSLEPDSWNTEAFF.

In regard to this clonotype: Given a much more abundant clone one base away, this may be a read error. The chain links TRBV10-3 to TRBJ1-1; no clear D. Germline CDR1 is ENHRY and CDR2 is SYGVKD. The V gene lost 2 bases and the J gene lost 1 base, with 5 bases spanning the gap. This CDR3 spans 13 amino acids. The CDR3 nucleotides are TGTGCCATCAGTGAGGGCCCGAACACTGAAGCTTTCTTT. It yields the protein CAISEGPNTEAFF.

This clonotype was seen ten or more times. The J gene is TRBJ1-2, the V gene TRBV19; D uncertain. The CDR3 totals 15 residues. V dropped 3 bases and J dropped 7 bases, with 18 bases sitting between them. The germline V gene has CDR1 LNHDA and CDR2 SQIVND (reference sequence). The CDR3 region is CASSIPGPHRGGYTF. The CDR3 DNA sequence: TGTGCCAGTAGTATCCCAGGCCCCCATAGAGGTGGCTACACCTTC.

This clonotype was observed a few times. V is TRBV19 and J is TRBJ2-2; D gene unclear. Trimming removed 10 bases from V and 1 base from J, with 13 bases in between. The CDR3 is 14 amino acids. Looked up from germline, CDR1 is LNHDA and CDR2 is SQIVND (reference sequence). The CDR3 sequence: CATQSWGNTGELFF. CDR3 in DNA: TGTGCCACCCAGTCTTGGGGGAACACCGGGGAGCTGTTTTTT.

V and J are TRBV5-1 and TRBJ2-2; D is perhaps TRBD2 (5 bases). Between the trimmed V and J ends, which lost 2 bases and 5 bases, there was a span of 19 bases. The germline V gene has CDR1 SGHRS and CDR2 YFSETQ. CDR3 length equals 17 residues. CDR3 protein: CASSFWTGDESTGELFF. The CDR3 DNA sequence: TGCGCCAGCAGCTTCTGGACTGGGGATGAGTCGACCGGGGAGCTGTTTTTT.

Ten or more counts support this clonotype. The V call is TRBV6-5, the J call TRBJ1-2; 8 bases map to TRBD1. Per the germline V gene, CDR1 is MNHEY and CDR2 is SVGAGI. J gave up 0 bases and V 2 bases, and 8 bases lay outside the gene matches. This CDR3 region has 17 residues. CDR3 sequence: CASSYDRTGHPNYGYTF. In DNA form, the CDR3 reads TGTGCCAGCAGTTACGATAGGACAGGGCATCCTAACTATGGCTACACCTTC.

This clonotype has ten or more counts. This chain joins TRBV7-3 and TRBJ1-1; D is possibly TRBD1 (5 bases). The V and J ends lost 1 base and 2 bases respectively, with 11 bases between them. The CDR3 is 15 amino acids. Germline-derived CDR1 and CDR2 are SGHTA and FQGTGA. In DNA form, the CDR3 reads TGTGCCAGCAGCTTAAAAGGTGGGGCAAACACTGAAGCTTTCTTT. Translated, it gives CASSLKGGANTEAFF.

This chain connects TRBV10-3 to TRBJ2-3; TRBD2 matches 12 bases. The CDR3 consists of 16 residues. With 2 bases clipped from V and 4 bases from J, the junction kept 4 bases outside the gene matches. The V gene's germline CDR1 is ENHRY and CDR2 SYGVKD. The CDR3 nucleotides read TGTGCCATCAGTGAGACTAGCGGGAGGCCTCCAGATACGCAGTATTTT. Protein sequence: CAISETSGRPPDTQYF.

The table lists this clonotype with many counts. The junction does not match germline at one end; this may be a read error. The chain uses TRBV20-1 and TRBJ2-1; TRBD2 agrees at 12 bases. The CDR3 totals 13 residues. Germline V CDR1 and CDR2: DFQATT, SNEGSKA (reference sequence). As DNA, the CDR3 is TGCAGTACTAGCGGGGGGTCCTACAATGAGCAGTTCTTC. Translating it yields CSTSGGSYNEQFF.

This clonotype was found many times. The V gene is TRBV21-1, the J gene TRBJ2-2; the D call TRBD1 from the table was never checked on the DNA. TRBV21-1 is assigned pseudogene status. The CDR3 totals 16 residues. In DNA form, the CDR3 reads TGTGCCAGCACTCCCCGGGACCCACTAGCCGGCGGGGAGCTGTTTTTT. Its translation is CASTPRDPLAGGELFF.

As DNA, the CDR3 is TGTGCCATCACAGGGACTAGCTACGAGCAGTACTTC. Protein sequence: CAITGTSYEQYF. V is TRBV10-3 and J is TRBJ2-7; TRBD2 agrees at 8 bases. V shed 7 bases, J shed 3 bases, and the junction held 2 bases outside the gene matches. The CDR3 extends over 12 amino acids. Germline lookup yields CDR1 ENHRY and CDR2 SYGVKD.

The table lists this clonotype with a few counts. The chain couples TRBV11-2 to TRBJ2-7, with D tentatively TRBD2 (5 bases). The CDR3 runs to 14 residues. Trimming stripped 1 base from V and 3 bases from J, with 10 bases between. In germline, CDR1 is SGHAT, CDR2 FQNNGV. The CDR3 DNA follows: TGTGCCAGCAGCTTAGGAGGGAAACTCTACGAGCAGTACTTC. This gives the protein CASSLGGKLYEQYF.

The table lists this clonotype with a few counts. The rearrangement uses TRBV7-8 and TRBJ2-1, with D tentatively TRBD1 or TRBD2 (5 bases each). CDR3 length: 14 residues. Trimming pared 1 base from V and 12 bases from J, leaving 16 bases between. Germline loops: CDR1 SGHVS, CDR2 FQNEAQ. This CDR3 is CASSLGRLPGGQFF. The CDR3, as DNA: TGTGCCAGCAGCTTAGGGAGACTCCCTGGGGGGCAGTTCTTC.